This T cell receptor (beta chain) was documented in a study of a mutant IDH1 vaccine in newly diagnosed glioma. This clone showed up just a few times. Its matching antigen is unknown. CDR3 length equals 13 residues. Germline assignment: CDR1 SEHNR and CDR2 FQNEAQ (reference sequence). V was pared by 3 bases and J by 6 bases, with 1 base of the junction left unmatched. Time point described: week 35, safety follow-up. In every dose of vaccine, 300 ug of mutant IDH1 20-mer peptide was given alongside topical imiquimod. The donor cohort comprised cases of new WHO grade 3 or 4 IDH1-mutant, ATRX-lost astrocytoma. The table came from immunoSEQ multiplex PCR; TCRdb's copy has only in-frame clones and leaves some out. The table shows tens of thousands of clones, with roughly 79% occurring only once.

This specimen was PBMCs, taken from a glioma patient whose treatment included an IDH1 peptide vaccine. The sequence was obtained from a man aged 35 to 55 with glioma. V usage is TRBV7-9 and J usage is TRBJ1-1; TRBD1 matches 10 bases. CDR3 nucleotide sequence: TGTGCCAGCAGCTTGGACAGGGGGTCTGAAGCTTTCTTT. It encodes CASSLDRGSEAFF.